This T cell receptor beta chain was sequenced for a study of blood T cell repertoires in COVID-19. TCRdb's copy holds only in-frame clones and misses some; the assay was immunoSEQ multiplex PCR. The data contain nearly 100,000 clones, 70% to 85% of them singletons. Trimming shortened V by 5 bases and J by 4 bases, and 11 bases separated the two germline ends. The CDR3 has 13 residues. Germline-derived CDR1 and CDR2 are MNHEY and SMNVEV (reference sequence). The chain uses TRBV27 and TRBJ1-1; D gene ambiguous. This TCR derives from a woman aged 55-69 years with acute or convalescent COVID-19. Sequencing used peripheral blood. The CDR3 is CASSNDKFTEAFF. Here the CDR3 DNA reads TGTGCCAGCAGTAATGACAAGTTCACTGAAGCTTTCTTT.